This T cell receptor beta chain was sequenced for a study of blood T cell repertoires in COVID-19. This CDR3 spans 19 amino acids. The V segment lost 0 bases and the J segment 4 bases; nucleotides outside the gene matches: 12. Germline V lookup: CDR1 LGHDT, CDR2 YNNKEL (reference sequence). Profiled with immunoSEQ multiplex PCR; TCRdb holds only in-frame clones, not every one. The sample shows under 250,000 clones, roughly 88% of them seen only once. This sequence joins TRBV3-1 (or the pseudogene TRBV3-2) and TRBJ1-2; TRBD1 matches 12 bases. The specimen was peripheral blood. The clonotype was recovered from a man between 50 and 59 years old with active or convalescent COVID-19. CDR3 residues: CASSQDSRGDRGRIYGYTF. In nucleotides, the CDR3 is TGTGCCAGCAGCCAAGATTCCCGAGGGGACAGGGGGCGCATCTATGGCTACACCTTC.